The 30 T cell receptor beta chains below all came from one sample that was sequenced in a study of cytomegalovirus exposure and HLA in healthy donors. PCR was performed using 60 Vbeta and 13 Jbeta primers. Sequenced by immunoSEQ multiplex PCR; TCRdb stores in-frame clones only, minus some. Of about 190,000 clones in the sample, about 88% were seen once. Sample: PBMCs. Receptors originate from a woman in her 30s in good health and CMV-seronegative.

J is TRBJ2-1 and V is TRBV20-1; the match to TRBD2 covers 8 bases. The trim removed 6 bases at V and 10 bases at J, leaving 5 bases unmatched. CDR1 is DFQATT, CDR2 SNEGSKA, per germline (reference sequence). There are 11 residues in the CDR3. DNA for the CDR3: TGCAGTGCCCCTAGCGGGCGAGAGCAGTTCTTC. It yields the protein CSAPSGREQFF.

The rearrangement joins TRBV5-1 to TRBJ2-7, with 10 bases aligning to TRBD2. V shed 4 bases, J shed 3 bases, and the junction held 16 bases outside the gene matches. Germline assignment: CDR1 SGHRS and CDR2 YFSETQ. CDR3 length equals 18 residues. The CDR3 loop reads CASSPSRTSGDVRYEQYF. The CDR3 region has the DNA TGCGCCAGCAGCCCCAGCCGTACTAGCGGGGATGTACGCTACGAGCAGTACTTC.

The gene calls are TRBV10-3 and TRBJ1-1; D possibly corresponds to TRBD1 (5 bases). CDR3 length equals 15 residues. Trimming cost V 0 bases and J 5 bases, with 13 bases left between them. The germline V gene has CDR1 ENHRY and CDR2 SYGVKD. CDR3 bases: TGTGCCATCAGTGAGTCGGGGATACGGGGGACTGAAGCTTTCTTT. This translates into CAISESGIRGTEAFF.

The chain joins TRBV2 to TRBJ1-2, with a tentative D call TRBD1 (6 bases). The V gene's germline CDR1 is SNHLY and CDR2 FYNNEI. CDR3 length: 13 amino acids. V gave up 4 bases and J gave up 7 bases, with 13 bases separating them. CDR3 amino acids: CASSVRGMVGYTF. The DNA of the CDR3 is TGTGCCAGCAGTGTCAGGGGCATGGTTGGCTACACCTTC.

The chain joins TRBV4-1 to TRBJ2-1; 9 nucleotides match TRBD2. This CDR3 has 15 residues. Germline CDR1 MGHRA, CDR2 YSYEKL. The V and J ends lost 4 bases and 5 bases, in that order; junction bases with no gene match: 6. This chain's CDR3 is CASSLQAGGNNEQFF. The CDR3 DNA reads TGCGCCAGCAGCCTTCAAGCGGGGGGAAACAATGAGCAGTTCTTC.

This clone was counted once. This chain joins TRBV28 and TRBJ2-7; 7 bases map to TRBD1. Trimming cost V 8 bases and J 2 bases; bases outside gene matches: 12. This CDR3 is 15 amino acids long. The V gene's germline CDR1 is MDHEN and CDR2 SYDVKM. The CDR3 DNA is TGTGCCAGCGGAACGACCGGGACAGTGGCCTACGAGCAGTACTTC. Its translation is CASGTTGTVAYEQYF.

This clone was recorded only once. The chain uses TRBV6-5 and TRBJ2-7; 9 bases line up with TRBD1. V lost 5 bases to trimming and J lost 2 bases; unmatched junction nucleotides: 4. The CDR3 spans 14 residues. The V gene's germline CDR1 is MNHEY and CDR2 SVGAGI. DNA for the CDR3: TGTGCCAGCAGTGAGGGGACAGGGCCCTACGAGCAGTACTTC. Translated: CASSEGTGPYEQYF.

The genes are TRBV4-2 and TRBJ1-3; a possible D gene is TRBD1 (5 bases). The CDR3 loop spans 15 amino acids. CDR1 is LGHNA and CDR2 is YNFKEQ in the germline V gene. Between the trimmed V and J ends, which lost 1 base and 2 bases, there was a span of 9 bases. The CDR3 sequence is CASSQGRGAGNTIYF. For the CDR3, the DNA is TGTGCCAGCAGCCAAGGAAGGGGTGCTGGAAACACCATATATTTT.

The chain carries TRBV29-1 and TRBJ2-7; 7 bases line up with TRBD1. Germline V lookup: CDR1 SQVTM, CDR2 ANQGSEA. This CDR3 is built from 11 residues. Trimming cost V 5 bases and J 5 bases; bases outside gene matches: 3. CDR3 coding DNA: TGCAGCGTTAATACAGGGGACGAGCAGTACTTC. Amino acid sequence: CSVNTGDEQYF.

The rearrangement uses TRBV5-4 and TRBJ2-6; maybe TRBD1 (6 bases). CDR3 length: 16 amino acids. Germline loops: CDR1 SGHNT, CDR2 YYREEE (reference sequence). V gave up 0 bases and J gave up 2 bases, with 9 bases separating them. The CDR3 DNA follows: TGTGCCAGCAGCTTGGCAGGGGCTGCTGGGGCCAACGTCCTGACTTTC. It codes for CASSLAGAAGANVLTF.

Comment on this clone: One end of the junction does not line up with germline, which may come from a read error. In DNA, the CDR3 is TGTGCCAGCAGCCCGAACCGTGGAGGGGCTGGCAGTTTT. Protein sequence: CASSPNRGGAGSF. The V gene is TRBV5-4, the J gene TRBJ1-1; D perhaps matches TRBD1 (5 bases). The CDR3 spans 13 residues. CDR1 is SGHNT and CDR2 is YYREEE in the germline V gene (reference sequence).

V is TRBV27 and J is TRBJ2-1, with unresolved D. Trimming left V 3 bases short and J 1 base short, with 7 bases between. There are 14 residues in the CDR3. Germline V CDR1 and CDR2: MNHEY, SMNVEV (reference sequence). DNA for the CDR3: TGTGCCAGCAGTTTGGTTACTTCCTACAATGAGCAGTTCTTC. As protein: CASSLVTSYNEQFF.

The rearrangement joins TRBV5-1 to TRBJ2-1; 7 nucleotides align to TRBD2. Germline-derived CDR1 and CDR2 are SGHRS and YFSETQ. This CDR3 region has 16 residues. V lost 4 bases, J lost 0 bases, and 7 bases stayed unmatched. The DNA of the CDR3 is TGCGCCAGCAGCCCTCTAGCGGATAGCTCCTACAATGAGCAGTTCTTC. Translating it yields CASSPLADSSYNEQFF.

The V call is TRBV28, the J call TRBJ2-4; possible D gene TRBD1, 6 bases. The CDR3 sequence is 11 residues long. The germline CDR1 and CDR2 sequences are MDHEN and SYDVKM. Trimming pared 6 bases from V and 14 bases from J, leaving 14 bases between. CDR3 protein: CASRGGVREYF. CDR3 nucleotides: TGTGCCAGCAGAGGGGGAGTACGGGAGTACTTC.

This clone turned up a few times. CDR3 region: CASSVDQESEKLFF. The CDR3, as DNA: TGTGCCAGCAGCGTAGACCAGGAAAGTGAAAAACTGTTTTTT. The chain links TRBV9 to TRBJ1-4; no clear D gene. V was trimmed by 0 bases and J by 7 bases, leaving 10 bases between them. CDR1 SGDLS and CDR2 YYNGEE come from the germline V gene. This CDR3 region has 14 residues.

The genes are TRBV6-1 and TRBJ2-1, with 7 nucleotides matching TRBD2. V was clipped by 5 bases and J by 6 bases; unmatched bases: 10. CDR3 length: 15 residues. In germline, CDR1 is MNHNS, CDR2 SASEGT. CDR3 region: CASSFRSGTSNEQFF. CDR3 DNA sequence: TGTGCCAGCAGTTTTAGGAGCGGGACTTCCAATGAGCAGTTCTTC.

This clone was found a few times. V gene TRBV11-2 combines with J gene TRBJ2-7, with 7 bases lining up with TRBD2. In germline, CDR1 is SGHAT, CDR2 FQNNGV. Unmatched junction bases numbered 2, after V lost 5 bases and J lost 1 base. The CDR3 is 13 amino acids. The CDR3 nucleotides read TGTGCCAGCAGCCGGACTAGTTCCTACGAGCAGTACTTC. As protein: CASSRTSSYEQYF.

This clone was seen a single time. The chain has TRBV7-9 and TRBJ1-2; TRBD1 matches 9 bases. This CDR3 comprises 15 residues. J gave up 4 bases and V 1 base, and 4 bases lay outside the gene matches. Germline V lookup: CDR1 SEHNR, CDR2 FQNEAQ (reference sequence). The CDR3 DNA reads as TGTGCCAGCAGCTTAGACGTGGACAGGGGCTATGGCTACACCTTC. Translated: CASSLDVDRGYGYTF.

The chain carries TRBV5-1 and TRBJ2-1; TRBD1 agrees at 7 bases. J was trimmed by 9 bases and V by 0 bases; bases with no gene match: 9. This CDR3 contains 15 residues. The germline CDR1 and CDR2 sequences are SGHRS and YFSETQ. CDR3: CASSLGRQGYGEQFF. The CDR3 coding sequence is TGCGCCAGCAGCTTGGGCCGACAGGGTTACGGTGAGCAGTTCTTC.

This chain joins TRBV28 and TRBJ1-2, with 7 bases lining up with TRBD1. V lost 6 bases and J lost 5; bases outside the gene matches: 9. CDR1 and CDR2 from the germline V gene are MDHEN and SYDVKM. CDR3 length: 14 residues. The CDR3 loop reads CASRRSGQLYGYTF. CDR3 DNA sequence: TGTGCCAGCAGACGATCGGGACAGCTATATGGCTACACCTTC.

The chain uses TRBV6-5 and TRBJ2-5; 10 nucleotides line up with TRBD2. The CDR3 is made up of 14 amino acids. Trimming at V came to 6 bases and at J to 5 bases, leaving 6 bases not matched to a gene. Germline CDR1 reads MNHEY; CDR2 reads SVGAGI. CDR3 DNA: TGTGCCAGCAGCTATAGCGGGGGGAAGGAGACCCAGTACTTC. Amino acids: CASSYSGGKETQYF.

The chain uses TRBV9 and TRBJ1-3, with D hard to call. The CDR3 has 15 residues. Germline V gene sequence: CDR1 SGDLS, CDR2 YYNGEE. V lost 4 bases and J lost 0, with 11 bases in between. The CDR3 sequence: CASSPGGFSGNTIYF. The CDR3 DNA reads as TGTGCCAGCAGCCCGGGAGGATTCTCTGGAAACACCATATATTTT.

This chain joins TRBV10-3 and TRBJ1-2; 9 nucleotides line up with TRBD1. The germline V gene has CDR1 ENHRY and CDR2 SYGVKD. With 3 bases clipped from V and 3 bases from J, the junction kept 5 bases outside the gene matches. The CDR3 has 15 amino acids. The CDR3 region is CAISDLTGGDYGYTF. Written as DNA, the CDR3 is TGTGCCATCAGTGACCTGACAGGGGGGGACTATGGCTACACCTTC.

The chain carries TRBV6-5 and TRBJ2-7; D might be TRBD2 (7 bases). This CDR3 is 15 amino acids long. Looked up from germline, CDR1 is MNHEY and CDR2 is SVGAGI. Trimming took off 5 bases at V and 0 bases at J, with 14 bases between the two ends. The CDR3 spells CASSGGAGLSYEQYF. The CDR3 DNA is TGTGCCAGCAGTGGGGGGGCGGGCCTCTCCTACGAGCAGTACTTC.

This clone was seen just once. The V gene is TRBV7-8, the J gene TRBJ2-7; 14 nucleotides agree with TRBD2. From germline, CDR1 is SGHVS and CDR2 FQNEAQ. This CDR3 has 17 residues. V lost 1 base to trimming and J lost 0 bases; unmatched junction nucleotides: 2. The CDR3 nucleotides read TGTGCCAGCAGCTTAGGCGGACTAGCGGGGGGCTCCTACGAGCAGTACTTC. Protein sequence: CASSLGGLAGGSYEQYF. The whole variable domain, remainder taken from reference TRBV7-8 and TRBJ2-7, is GAGVSQSPRYKVAKRGQDVALRCDPISGHVSLFWYQQALGQGPEFLTYFQNEAQLDKSGLPSDRFFAERPEGSVSTLKIQRTQQEDSAVYLCASSLGGLAGGSYEQYFGPGTRLTVT.

The rearrangement links TRBV5-1 to TRBJ2-1; no clear D. CDR3 size: 14 residues. V lost 2 bases, J lost 8 bases, and 14 bases lay in between. Germline V gives CDR1 SGHRS, CDR2 YFSETQ. Here the CDR3 reads CASSLQRQWDEQFF. The CDR3 DNA sequence: TGCGCCAGCAGCTTACAGAGACAATGGGATGAGCAGTTCTTC.

This chain connects TRBV5-1 to TRBJ2-1; 7 bases align to TRBD2. Germline-derived CDR1 and CDR2 are SGHRS and YFSETQ. The CDR3 spans 14 residues. Trimming cost V 1 base and J 5 bases; bases outside gene matches: 3. The CDR3 nucleotides are TGCGCCAGCAGCTTGTCTAGCGGAAACAATGAGCAGTTCTTC. Its translation is CASSLSSGNNEQFF.

The chain carries TRBV7-2 and TRBJ1-1; D may be TRBD1 (6 bases). V was trimmed by 1 base and J by 0 bases, leaving 12 bases between them. Germline V gives CDR1 SGHTA, CDR2 FQGNSA. This CDR3 has 16 amino acids. Here the CDR3 reads CASSLEGVSMNTEAFF. Here the CDR3 DNA reads TGTGCCAGCAGCTTAGAGGGGGTTAGTATGAACACTGAAGCTTTCTTT. Combining the CDR3 with reference TRBV7-2 and TRBJ1-1 gives the whole variable domain GAGVSQSPSNKVTEKGKDVELRCDPISGHTALYWYRQSLGQGLEFLIYFQGNSAPDKSGLPSDRFSAERTGGSVSTLTIQRTQQEDSAVYLCASSLEGVSMNTEAFFGQGTRLTVV.

The V and J genes are TRBV10-3 and TRBJ1-1, with TRBD1 matching over 9 bases. V was pared by 10 bases and J by 3 bases, with 6 bases of the junction left unmatched. From germline, CDR1 is ENHRY and CDR2 SYGVKD. The CDR3 contains 13 residues. This CDR3 is CATMDRGDTEAFF. Written as DNA, the CDR3 is TGTGCCACGATGGACAGGGGAGACACTGAAGCTTTCTTT.

This clone was seen more than once but under ten times. The chain uses TRBV7-9 and TRBJ2-3; the match to TRBD1 covers 8 bases. Trimming removed 1 base from V and 2 bases from J; junction bases left unmatched: 5. From germline, CDR1 is SEHNR and CDR2 FQNEAQ (reference sequence). The CDR3 length is 16 residues. CDR3 region: CASSLEPGGLTDTQYF. CDR3 nucleotides: TGTGCCAGCAGCTTAGAACCAGGGGGCCTCACAGATACGCAGTATTTT.